This T cell receptor beta chain was obtained from a study of T cell responses to AZD1222 COVID-19 vaccine (dated by TCRdb to about 2021). For context, the study as a whole: AZD1222 recipients given second doses at about 4 weeks or at about 12 weeks were pooled, since spike-specific TCR depth and breadth were not found to differ between the two schedules. Trial participants were enrolled by age into subgroups of 18-55, 56-69 and 70-plus years, and around 150, 28 and 57 TCR-sequenced participants, respectively, were included in these subgroups. TCR sequencing was performed for about 250 trial participants, of whom around 210 were given two doses of AZD1222 and 26 were given two doses of MenACWY control vaccine.

To note about this clone: No cognate antigen has been identified for it. No much larger clonotype is one base removed from it; base qualities were not supplied.

The germline ends are 17 bases apart after V is trimmed by 3 bases and J by 8 bases. Taken from cysteine to phenylalanine, the CDR3 has 14 residues. Only the CDR3 part of the read is kept: 42 bases, read in frame from the first base. Reading the germline V gene gives CDR1 SGHRS and CDR2 YFSETQ. Interpreted using the paper, the time point label stands for: baseline before first vaccination. The vaccinee samples were drawn from two UK trials, COV001 and COV002, one of which was a single-blind randomized controlled phase 2/3 trial testing AZD1222 (ChAdOx1 nCoV-19) in healthy adults. For TCRbeta chain sequencing, PBMC samples were collected from trial participants at day 0 and at day 28 after the second dose. The CDR3 regions of human TCRbeta chains were subjected to immunosequencing. As for the authors' bioinformatics: TCRs in the repertoires were matched against a reference library of SARS-CoV-2-specific TCRs that had been generated with the MIRA antigen-specificity platform. Breadth meant the fraction of unique TCRs that were SARS-CoV-2-associated, whereas depth meant the fraction of total T cells that were SARS-CoV-2-associated. Using the MIRA data, each spike-specific TCR was assigned both to the spike region to which the TCR was reactive and to a CD4 or CD8 class. Log10-transformed breadth and depth values were compared by one-way ANOVA with Sidak's multiple comparisons tests. The clones in this table, taken by TCRdb from immuneACCESS, are in-frame only. Not every clone is retained; where verified, under half of the shortfall comes from an unresolved V gene, and the cause of the rest is unknown. From that table come the V and J calls and clone size; the DNA was used to work out D and trimming. The sample contains under 170,000 clones, approximately 94% of them found a single time. 1.3% of the sample goes to the ten largest clones.

Broader findings and caveats from the paper: Participants were mostly white British, with more females than males. The authors suggested clonal diversity may have been underestimated. Conclusions about previously exposed vaccinees were limited because only a handful of AZD1222 recipients were SARS-CoV-2 seropositive at baseline. CD4 TCRs associated with the vaccine covered the entire spike protein, and the dominant responses were in regions 160-218 and 743-854. Reportedly, almost half of the unique spike-specific TCRs recognized epitopes lying outside the regions that are mutated in the B.1.351 and B.1.1.7 variants. No day 14 peak-response samples were available, so repertoires were characterized only after the peak T cell response. Spike-specific TCR breadth and depth rose significantly after two AZD1222 doses compared with day 0 and with MenACWY recipients. The 56-69-year group was small, and its depth increase did not reach significance, likely because of low power.

The sample was peripheral blood, taken on day 0 of AZD1222 vaccination. The TCR comes from an adult in good health. The rearrangement joined TRBV5-1 to TRBJ1-2; the D gene cannot be resolved reliably. CDR3 protein: CASSSAGWIGGYTF. The sequence in DNA is TGCGCCAGCAGCTCGGCGGGGTGGATCGGAGGCTACACCTTC.